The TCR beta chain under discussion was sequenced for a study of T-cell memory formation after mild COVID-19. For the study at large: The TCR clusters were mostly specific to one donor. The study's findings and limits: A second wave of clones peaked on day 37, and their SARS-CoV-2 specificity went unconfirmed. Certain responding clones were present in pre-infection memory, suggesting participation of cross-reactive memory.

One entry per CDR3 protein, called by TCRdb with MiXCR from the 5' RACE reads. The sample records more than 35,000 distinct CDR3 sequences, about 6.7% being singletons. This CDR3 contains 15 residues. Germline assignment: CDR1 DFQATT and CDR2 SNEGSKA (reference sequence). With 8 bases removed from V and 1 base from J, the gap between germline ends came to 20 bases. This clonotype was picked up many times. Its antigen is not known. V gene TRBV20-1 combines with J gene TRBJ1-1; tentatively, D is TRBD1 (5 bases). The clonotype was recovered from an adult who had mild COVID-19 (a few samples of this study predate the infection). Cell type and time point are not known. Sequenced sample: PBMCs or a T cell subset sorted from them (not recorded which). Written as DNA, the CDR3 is TGCAGTTCGAGGGGTCCTGGGGCAAGGAACACTGAAGCTTTCTTT. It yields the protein CSSRGPGARNTEAFF.